One T cell receptor (beta chain) is described in this entry. The antigen is undetermined. This entry is derived from a study of a mutant IDH1 vaccine in newly diagnosed glioma. Study overall: Averaging approximately 40 years of age, treated patients were approximately 60% male and approximately 40% female. General study points: A vaccine-induced immune response developed in about 94% of the patients.

Repertoires were generated with immunoSEQ multiplex PCR, while TCRdb's copy carries only in-frame clones and drops some. The table lists about 50,000 clones, 80% to 95% of them singletons. Germline-derived CDR1 and CDR2 are LNHDA and SQIVND (reference sequence). The CDR3 loop spans 14 amino acids. The germline V and J ends were trimmed by 7 bases and 4 bases, with 13 bases remaining between them. Described time point: week 35, safety follow-up. The investigators gave 300 ug of mutant IDH1 20-mer peptide in each vaccine dose, together with topical imiquimod. Astrocytomas that were new, WHO grade 3 or 4, IDH1-mutant and ATRX-lost were present in the donors.

V usage is TRBV19 and J usage is TRBJ2-2, with no clear D. This TCR was recovered from a man aged 45-65 years with glioma. The material was PBMCs, obtained from a glioma patient whose treatment included an IDH1 peptide vaccine. CDR3 sequence (DNA): TGTGCCAGTATACTACGTCCCAGCACCGGGGAGCTGTTTTTT. This gives the protein CASILRPSTGELFF.